This T cell receptor beta chain was recovered during a study of blood T cell repertoires in COVID-19 (TCRdb year 2020). As for the study more broadly: The collaborator samples originated in the United States, Italy and Spain and spanned the acute and convalescent phases of COVID-19. The material from the prospective study consisted of cDNA or gDNA derived from T cells, B-cell-depleted T cells, or PBMCs. Where available, HLA class I and class II types were taken from metadata supplied by the sample provider and were not determined by assay-based typing. The samples were drawn from two sources: the first 160 participants of the ongoing ImmuneRACE study, and 1,200 or so subjects contributed by 6 global collaborators. Subjects who had been exposed to COVID-19, were actively infected with it, or had recovered from it provided the deeply sampled blood TCRbeta repertoires that made up the dataset. The repertoires were released in a freely available public database meant as a resource for research on the immune response to SARS-CoV-2. Nearly every sample came with metadata listing a de-identified subject ID, COVID-19 status, age in years and sex.

Spanning cysteine to phenylalanine, the CDR3 consists of 13 amino acids. Only the CDR3 DNA stays, 39 bases, in frame from base 1. The germline V gene encodes CDR1 MDHEN and CDR2 SYDVKM. Germline trimming amounts to 6 bases on V and 5 bases on J, with 4 as the count of junction bases outside the gene matches. The paper's findings and limits, for the study overall: How much clinical and demographic metadata was included differed by source and by participant, and the metadata was provided uncurated.

As for this clone: Its antigen is unknown. No clone much larger than this one lies a single base away; base qualities are absent.

The collaborating institutions used their own protocols to collect whole blood in K2EDTA tubes. For TCRbeta analysis, collaborators shipped samples in one of three forms: frozen whole blood, isolated PBMCs, or DNA extracted from either of those sample types. TCRbeta CDR3 regions were amplified from genomic DNA by means of the immunoSEQ Assay, a bias-controlled multiplex PCR. Turning to the authors' computational methods: The number of nucleated cells in each sample was estimated from the amplification of reference gene primers within the assay. To quantify the absolute abundance of each unique TCRbeta CDR3 rearrangement, sequence reads were collapsed and filtered. For each sample, productive Simpson clonality was calculated as the square root of Simpson's diversity index across productive rearrangements. TCRdb's version of the immuneACCESS table is confined to in-frame rearrangements and falls short of the full clone set. An unresolved V gene accounts for under half of the shortfall where checked; the remainder is of unknown origin. V and J calls and clone size are copied from that table; D and trimming were computed from the DNA. A total of about 40,000 clones appear in this sample, about four fifths of them only once. The ten largest clones represent 2.6% of the sample.

The sample consisted of peripheral blood. The chain links TRBV28 with TRBJ2-7, and 10 junction bases match TRBD1. The receptor's source is a woman in her sixties with acute or convalescent COVID-19. The nucleotides are TGTGCCAGCAGCAGACAGGGGGCCCACGAGCAGTACTTC. The translation is CASSRQGAHEQYF.